A selection of T cell receptor beta chains follows, all from one sample in a study of blood T cell repertoires in COVID-19. Profiled with immunoSEQ multiplex PCR; TCRdb holds only in-frame clones, not every one. This sample yields about 120,000 clones, of which nearly 90% are seen a single time; about 3.8% belongs to the top ten. The sequencing sample was made of peripheral blood. These receptors were obtained from an older woman with COVID-19, enrolled during active disease. Both conserved end residues are part of each CDR3. D genes are given only for firm matches. Rows may omit the clone size; those that give it use once, few, many or a size class.

abundance	j_gene	d_gene	v_gene	CDR3aa	CDR3nt
.	TRBJ1-4	.	TRBV2	CASTKTGLGEKLFF	TGTGCCAGCACTAAAACAGGGTTGGGTGAAAAACTGTTTTTT
.	TRBJ1-2	TRBD1	TRBV7-9	CASSLGQGFNYGYTF	TGTGCCAGCAGCTTAGGACAGGGCTTTAACTATGGCTACACCTTC
.	TRBJ1-5	TRBD1	TRBV5-8	CASSDGTGMGDQPQHF	TGTGCCAGCAGCGACGGGACAGGGATGGGCGATCAGCCCCAGCATTTT
.	TRBJ2-1	.	TRBV5-6	CASSTTGMNEQFF	TGTGCCAGCAGCACCACAGGGATGAATGAGCAGTTCTTC
.	TRBJ1-3	.	TRBV30	CAWSPLGNTIYF	TGTGCCTGGAGTCCCCTCGGAAACACCATATATTTT
.	TRBJ2-3	TRBD2	TRBV5-1	CASSSTIPGLAVTDTQYF	TGCGCCAGCAGCTCGACAATTCCGGGACTAGCGGTCACAGATACGCAGTATTTT
.	TRBJ2-4	.	TRBV19	CASNPSMVKNIQYF	TGTGCCAGTAATCCGAGTATGGTCAAAAACATTCAGTACTTC
.	TRBJ1-2	.	TRBV19	CASSIRGAGAGYTF	TGTGCCAGTAGTATACGGGGGGCCGGGGCTGGCTACACCTTC
.	TRBJ1-1	TRBD1	TRBV6-4	CASRAGQSNTEAFF	TGTGCCAGCAGGGCGGGACAGTCGAACACTGAAGCTTTCTTT
.	TRBJ2-3	.	TRBV4-1	CASSQGATSTDTQYF	TGCGCCAGCAGCCAGGGGGCAACTAGCACAGATACGCAGTATTTT
.	TRBJ2-3	.	TRBV5-1	CASSLVTGHRSETDTQYF	TGCGCCAGCAGCTTGGTAACAGGCCACCGTTCCGAGACAGATACGCAGTATTTT
.	TRBJ2-7	.	TRBV6-5	CASIRAYEQYF	TGTGCCAGCATTCGAGCCTACGAGCAGTACTTC
.	TRBJ1-1	TRBD1	TRBV27	CASRMGQPNTEAFF	TGTGCCAGCAGAATGGGACAGCCGAACACTGAAGCTTTCTTT
.	TRBJ1-2	TRBD1	TRBV7-8	CASSLGQGARGYTF	TGTGCCAGCAGCTTAGGCCAGGGGGCGAGGGGCTACACCTTC
few	TRBJ1-5	TRBD1	TRBV9	CASSVVGGNRGMRPYSNQPQHF	TGTGCCAGCAGCGTAGTTGGGGGGAACAGGGGAATGCGGCCCTATAGCAATCAGCCCCAGCATTTT
.	TRBJ1-5	TRBD1	TRBV30	CAWSADRAVNQPQHF	TGTGCCTGGAGTGCCGACAGGGCCGTGAATCAGCCCCAGCATTTT
.	TRBJ1-5	.	TRBV19	CASTPDFPQGQVINQPQHF	TGTGCCAGTACACCCGACTTCCCGCAAGGACAAGTAATAAATCAGCCCCAGCATTTT
.	TRBJ2-3	TRBD1	TRBV18	CASSPGQGQTDTQYF	TGTGCCAGCTCCCCTGGACAGGGTCAAACAGATACGCAGTATTTT
.	TRBJ2-5	.	TRBV11-3	CASSPGASGAGETQYF	TGTGCCAGCAGCCCAGGGGCTAGCGGAGCGGGGGAGACCCAGTACTTC
once	TRBJ2-7	TRBD1	TRBV29-1	CSVVGQATYEQYF	TGCAGCGTTGTCGGACAGGCGACCTACGAGCAGTACTTC
.	TRBJ1-6	.	TRBV9	CASSVDVSDNSPLHF	TGTGCCAGCAGCGTAGACGTCAGTGATAATTCACCCCTCCACTTT
.	TRBJ2-7	.	TRBV5-4	CASSLETMGEQYF	TGTGCCAGCAGCTTGGAGACTATGGGGGAGCAGTACTTC
.	TRBJ1-4	TRBD1	TRBV2	CASSLTGQREKLFF	TGTGCCAGCAGCCTAACGGGACAGAGGGAAAAACTGTTTTTT
few	TRBJ1-1	.	TRBV3-1/TRBV3-2	CASSQTGNTEAFF	TGTGCCAGCAGCCAAACAGGGAACACTGAAGCTTTCTTT
.	TRBJ1-6	.	TRBV3-1/TRBV3-2	CASSQTGEVAPLHF	TGTGCCAGCAGCCAGACAGGAGAAGTGGCGCCCCTCCACTTT
.	TRBJ1-2	TRBD1	TRBV12-3/TRBV12-4	CASSQDRNYGYTF	TGTGCCAGCAGTCAGGACAGGAACTATGGCTACACCTTC
.	TRBJ1-2	.	TRBV12-3/TRBV12-4	CASSRTGLYGYTF	TGTGCCAGCAGTCGCACAGGTCTTTATGGCTACACCTTC
.	TRBJ2-1	.	TRBV6-5	CATAYNEQFF	TGTGCCACAGCCTACAATGAGCAGTTCTTC
.	TRBJ1-3	.	TRBV5-4	CASSVYDRSIGNTIYF	TGTGCCAGCAGCGTATACGACAGGTCGATTGGAAACACCATATATTTT
.	TRBJ2-1	.	TRBV6-1	CASSERGFSYNEQFF	TGTGCCAGCAGTGAACGGGGGTTCTCCTACAATGAGCAGTTCTTC
.	TRBJ1-4	TRBD1	TRBV6-5	CASSSMRQGEKLFF	TGTGCCAGCAGTTCGATGCGACAGGGTGAAAAACTGTTTTTT
.	TRBJ1-1	.	TRBV6-5	CASLTHPNTEAFF	TGTGCCAGCCTGACACATCCGAACACTGAAGCTTTCTTT
.	TRBJ2-1	TRBD2	TRBV5-6	CASRLGLAGGPSSYNEQFF	TGTGCCAGCAGACTGGGACTAGCGGGGGGCCCTTCCTCCTACAATGAGCAGTTCTTC
.	TRBJ1-4	.	TRBV9	CASSLQGPPNEKLFF	TGTGCCAGCAGCTTACAGGGACCTCCAAATGAAAAACTGTTTTTT
.	TRBJ1-1	TRBD1	TRBV6-5	CASSYRRTGVTEAFF	TGTGCCAGCAGTTACCGCCGGACAGGAGTCACTGAAGCTTTCTTT
few	TRBJ2-1	TRBD2	TRBV6-1	CASSDERGGNNEQFF	TGTGCCAGCAGTGACGAGCGGGGGGGCAACAATGAGCAGTTCTTC
.	TRBJ2-7	TRBD1	TRBV6-5	CASSSGQASYEQYF	TGTGCCAGCAGCTCTGGACAGGCATCCTACGAGCAGTACTTC
.	TRBJ1-5	.	TRBV19	CASKTEGSNQPQHF	TGTGCCAGTAAGACGGAGGGAAGCAATCAGCCCCAGCATTTT
.	TRBJ2-1	TRBD2	TRBV5-1	CASSLEERGDYNEQFF	TGCGCCAGCAGCTTGGAAGAGCGGGGGGATTACAATGAGCAGTTCTTC
.	TRBJ1-3	.	TRBV12-2	CAGNSLAYGQGRRNTIYF	TGTGCAGGTAATTCACTCGCTTACGGACAGGGTCGAAGAAACACCATATATTTT
.	TRBJ2-7	TRBD2	TRBV19	CASSLAGGYEQYF	TGTGCCAGTAGTTTAGCGGGGGGCTACGAGCAGTACTTC
.	TRBJ1-6	.	TRBV9	CASSKGNSPLHF	TGTGCCAGCAGTAAGGGGAATTCACCCCTCCACTTT
.	TRBJ1-4	TRBD1	TRBV18	CASSSTGASEKLFF	TGTGCCAGCTCCTCGACAGGGGCAAGTGAAAAACTGTTTTTT
.	TRBJ1-1	.	TRBV4-3	CASSHAGAHTEAFF	TGCGCCAGCAGCCATGCTGGGGCACACACTGAAGCTTTCTTT
.	TRBJ1-2	.	TRBV19	CASSIVRGNYGYTF	TGTGCCAGTAGTATAGTTAGGGGGAACTATGGCTACACCTTC
.	TRBJ1-6	TRBD1	TRBV5-5	CASSLLGTGDSPLHF	TGTGCCAGCAGCTTGCTTGGGACAGGGGATTCACCCCTCCACTTT
.	TRBJ2-5	.	TRBV2	CASSGAGGTVGETQYF	TGTGCCAGCAGTGGGGCCGGAGGGACGGTTGGCGAGACCCAGTACTTC